These T cell receptor beta chains were read from a single sample in a study of T cell responses to AZD1222 COVID-19 vaccine. Method: immunoSEQ multiplex PCR; TCRdb's copy keeps in-frame clones and lacks some. This table has tens of thousands of clones, 85% to 90% appearing once. This material consisted of peripheral blood, taken on day 0 of AZD1222 vaccination. Receptors were obtained from an adult in good health. Each CDR3 is given with its conserved first and last residue. D genes are given only for firm matches. Not every row has a clone size; where given, it reads once, few, many or a size class.

v_call	d_call	j_call	cdr3_length	clone_size	cdr3_aa	cdr3_nt
TRBV5-1	TRBD1	TRBJ1-4	14	NA	CASRHTGANEKLFF	TGCGCCAGCAGACACACAGGGGCCAATGAAAAACTGTTTTTT
TRBV30	NA	TRBJ2-5	14	NA	CAWSSTVPAETQYF	TGTGCCTGGAGTTCAACTGTCCCTGCCGAGACCCAGTACTTC
TRBV2	TRBD2	TRBJ2-7	15	NA	CASTPSGLARYEQYF	TGTGCCAGCACCCCCTCGGGACTAGCGAGGTACGAGCAGTACTTC
TRBV28	NA	TRBJ1-1	13	few	CASSFGGYTEAFF	TGTGCCAGCAGTTTCGGGGGGTACACTGAAGCTTTCTTT
TRBV6-4	NA	TRBJ1-6	17	NA	CASPPGTLFSYNSPLHF	TGTGCCAGCCCTCCCGGGACCCTATTCTCCTATAATTCACCCCTCCACTTT
TRBV7-2	NA	TRBJ2-4	15	NA	CASTREEGVGGIQYF	TGTGCCAGCACCCGCGAGGAGGGAGTTGGAGGCATTCAGTACTTC
TRBV5-4	NA	TRBJ2-7	12	NA	CASNLQGREQYF	TGTGCCAGCAACTTGCAGGGACGCGAGCAGTACTTC
TRBV3-1/TRBV3-2	NA	TRBJ1-3	15	NA	CASSDDLWPGNTIYF	TGTGCCAGCAGCGACGATCTTTGGCCTGGAAACACCATATATTTT
TRBV11-3	NA	TRBJ2-2	16	NA	CASSSQRVENTGELFF	TGTGCCAGCAGCTCCCAGCGGGTTGAGAACACCGGGGAGCTGTTTTTT
TRBV18	TRBD1	TRBJ1-2	16	NA	CASSPRTGGKDYGYTF	TGTGCCAGCTCACCCCGGACAGGGGGAAAGGACTATGGCTACACCTTC
TRBV7-9	NA	TRBJ2-7	14	once	CASSLGGEVREQYF	TGTGCCAGCAGCTTAGGAGGGGAGGTAAGGGAGCAGTACTTC
TRBV6-6	TRBD1	TRBJ1-1	14	few	CASSYTGQGAEAFF	TGTGCCAGCAGTTACACCGGACAGGGGGCTGAAGCTTTCTTT
TRBV7-3	NA	TRBJ2-5	13	NA	CASTVVAGETQYF	TGTGCCAGCACCGTGGTCGCAGGGGAGACCCAGTACTTC
TRBV19	NA	TRBJ1-5	16	NA	CASSSRGVGANQPQHF	TGTGCCAGTAGTTCCCGGGGGGTGGGGGCTAATCAGCCCCAGCATTTT
TRBV5-1	TRBD1	TRBJ2-2	16	NA	CASSLGQGARGGELFF	TGCGCCAGCAGCTTGGGGCAGGGGGCGCGTGGCGGGGAGCTGTTTTTT
TRBV3-1/TRBV3-2	NA	TRBJ1-2	15	once	CASSVRGSFSDGYTF	TGTGCCAGCAGCGTCAGGGGCTCCTTTAGTGATGGCTACACCTTC
TRBV5-1	TRBD1	TRBJ1-6	16	NA	CASSLGLDRGNSPLHF	TGCGCCAGCAGCTTGGGGTTGGACAGGGGTAATTCACCCCTCCACTTT
TRBV9	TRBD2	TRBJ2-3	17	NA	CASSPSPGLLPPDTQYF	TGTGCCAGCAGCCCTTCTCCGGGACTACTTCCCCCAGATACGCAGTATTTT
TRBV6-5	TRBD1	TRBJ1-5	14	NA	CASSTDRAGQPQHF	TGTGCCAGCAGCACCGACAGGGCCGGTCAGCCCCAGCATTTT
TRBV7-2	TRBD1	TRBJ2-5	15	NA	CASSPDRGRQETQYF	TGTGCCAGCAGCCCGGACAGGGGGCGGCAAGAGACCCAGTACTTC
TRBV5-1	NA	TRBJ2-2	12	NA	CASSLDTGELFF	TGCGCCAGCAGCCTCGACACCGGGGAGCTGTTTTTT
TRBV7-9	NA	TRBJ2-2	12	NA	CASTPARGELFF	TGTGCCAGCACCCCGGCTCGGGGGGAGCTGTTTTTT
TRBV2	TRBD1	TRBJ2-3	15	NA	CASSRQGMGTDTQYF	TGTGCCAGCAGTCGACAGGGGATGGGCACAGATACGCAGTATTTT
TRBV29-1	NA	TRBJ2-1	15	NA	CSVRGAGSSYNEQFF	TGCAGCGTCCGAGGGGCGGGGAGCTCCTACAATGAGCAGTTCTTC
TRBV2	NA	TRBJ1-2	13	few	CASSLFSDTGYTF	TGTGCCAGCAGTTTGTTTTCCGACACGGGCTACACCTTC
TRBV28	TRBD1	TRBJ1-2	15	NA	CASSSPGQGGTGYTF	TGTGCCAGCAGTTCTCCGGGACAGGGAGGTACGGGCTACACCTTC
TRBV11-2	TRBD2	TRBJ2-7	16	NA	CASSHGLGGGPYEQYF	TGTGCCAGCAGCCACGGGCTGGGCGGGGGACCCTACGAGCAGTACTTC
TRBV19	NA	TRBJ2-2	14	NA	CASSQSSNTGELFF	TGTGCCAGTAGTCAAAGCTCGAACACCGGGGAGCTGTTTTTT
TRBV7-9	TRBD1	TRBJ1-2	14	NA	CASSGPTGNYGYTF	TGTGCCAGCAGCGGACCGACAGGGAACTATGGCTACACCTTC
TRBV9	TRBD1	TRBJ1-2	15	NA	CASSGRYRGGYGYTF	TGTGCCAGCAGCGGGAGATACAGGGGCGGCTATGGCTACACCTTC
TRBV5-5	TRBD2	TRBJ2-7	18	NA	CASSLSPFTGTSTSEQYF	TGTGCCAGCAGCCTTTCCCCTTTCACCGGGACTAGCACCAGCGAGCAGTACTTC
TRBV3-1/TRBV3-2	NA	TRBJ1-5	15	NA	CASSQEWNVNQPQHF	TGTGCCAGCAGCCAAGAATGGAATGTCAATCAGCCCCAGCATTTT
TRBV4-1	TRBD1	TRBJ1-4	15	NA	CASSQHGTGNEKLFF	TGCGCCAGCAGCCAACACGGGACAGGAAATGAAAAACTGTTTTTT
TRBV6-1	NA	TRBJ2-7	16	NA	CASSEAQGGQTYEQYF	TGTGCCAGCAGTGAAGCGCAGGGAGGACAAACCTACGAGCAGTACTTC
TRBV5-4	TRBD1	TRBJ1-2	17	NA	CASSLPGTGKISNGYTF	TGTGCCAGCAGCTTGCCAGGGACAGGGAAGATTTCAAATGGCTACACCTTC
TRBV20-1	TRBD1	TRBJ2-1	13	NA	CSASVQGVGEQFF	TGCAGTGCTAGTGTTCAGGGGGTCGGTGAGCAGTTCTTC
TRBV2	NA	TRBJ1-5	12	NA	CASSEDQKPQHF	TGTGCCAGCAGTGAAGACCAAAAGCCCCAGCATTTT
TRBV6-5	TRBD2	TRBJ2-3	14	once	CATTREGATDTQYF	TGTGCCACGACGCGGGAGGGAGCAACAGATACGCAGTATTTT
TRBV5-1	TRBD1	TRBJ2-3	16	NA	CASSFTGDRATDTQYF	TGCGCCAGCAGCTTCACAGGGGATCGGGCCACAGATACGCAGTATTTT
TRBV4-2	NA	TRBJ2-2	19	NA	CASSQDPVVGILNTGELFF	TGTGCCAGCAGCCAAGATCCGGTTGTGGGGATTTTGAACACCGGGGAGCTGTTTTTT
TRBV19	NA	TRBJ2-1	16	NA	CASTPVFTGLYNEQFF	TGTGCCAGTACCCCAGTTTTTACGGGGTTATACAATGAGCAGTTCTTC
TRBV11-1	NA	TRBJ2-5	16	NA	CASSARAQGAGETQYF	TGTGCCAGCAGCGCTAGGGCGCAGGGCGCGGGGGAGACCCAGTACTTC
TRBV29-1	NA	TRBJ1-3	13	few	CSVVKGSGNTIYF	TGCAGCGTTGTAAAGGGATCTGGAAACACCATATATTTT
TRBV10-2	TRBD1	TRBJ1-4	15	NA	CASSQPGTGDEKLFF	TGCGCCAGCAGCCAACCGGGAACAGGGGATGAAAAACTGTTTTTT
TRBV7-9	TRBD1	TRBJ2-5	15	NA	CASSLAGTGRETQYF	TGTGCCAGCAGCTTAGCGGGGACAGGGAGGGAGACCCAGTACTTC
TRBV5-5	NA	TRBJ2-7	15	NA	CASSLGRELHYEQYF	TGTGCCAGCAGCTTGGGGCGCGAGCTACACTACGAGCAGTACTTC
TRBV6-5	NA	TRBJ2-4	15	NA	CASSSPAEAKNIQYF	TGTGCCAGCAGTTCCCCTGCCGAGGCCAAAAACATTCAGTACTTC
TRBV20-1	TRBD2	TRBJ2-2	14	NA	CSASSGGGTGELFF	TGCAGTGCTAGTAGCGGGGGGGGCACCGGGGAGCTGTTTTTT
TRBV19	NA	TRBJ1-1	12	NA	CASTGAGTEAFF	TGTGCCAGTACCGGGGCGGGGACTGAAGCTTTCTTT
TRBV5-5	NA	TRBJ1-1	19	NA	CASSLGFFLSGGRNTEAFF	TGTGCCAGCAGCTTGGGATTTTTTTTGAGCGGGGGCAGGAACACTGAAGCTTTCTTT
TRBV7-2	NA	TRBJ1-2	13	few	CASSLAWRDGYTF	TGTGCCAGCAGCTTAGCGTGGCGGGATGGCTACACCTTC
TRBV7-3	TRBD2	TRBJ2-1	14	once	CASSSGLAGDEQFF	TGTGCCAGCAGCTCGGGACTAGCGGGAGATGAGCAGTTCTTC
TRBV16	TRBD1	TRBJ1-5	14	once	CASSLGTGNQPQHF	TGTGCCAGCAGCCTCGGGACAGGGAATCAGCCCCAGCATTTT
TRBV29-1	NA	TRBJ1-4	15	NA	CSVSKTGSTNEKLFF	TGCAGCGTTTCCAAGACAGGATCAACTAATGAAAAACTGTTTTTT
TRBV18	NA	TRBJ1-1	14	NA	CASSTQGTNTEAFF	TGTGCCAGCTCAACACAGGGCACGAACACTGAAGCTTTCTTT
TRBV21-1	NA	TRBJ2-7	14	NA	CASSGSWTVYEQYF	TGTGCCAGCAGTGGCAGTTGGACAGTCTACGAGCAGTACTTC
TRBV2	NA	TRBJ1-2	14	NA	CASSLRVFDYGYTF	TGTGCCAGCAGCCTCAGGGTATTTGACTATGGCTACACCTTC
TRBV3-1/TRBV3-2	NA	TRBJ1-1	14	NA	CASSQDSRNTEAFF	TGTGCCAGCAGCCAAGACAGCCGGAACACTGAAGCTTTCTTT
TRBV6-5	TRBD1	TRBJ1-1	13	NA	CASKAGGFTEAFF	TGTGCCAGCAAGGCAGGGGGTTTCACTGAAGCTTTCTTT
TRBV7-9	NA	TRBJ1-1	12	NA	CASSFPNTEAFF	TGTGCCAGCAGCTTCCCGAACACTGAAGCTTTCTTT